The present T cell receptor (beta chain) was sequenced within a study of tumor-infiltrating lymphocytes in primary liver carcinoma. Across the whole study: Surgeons resected the patients' primary liver carcinomas.

This CDR3 comprises 14 residues. V was pared by 8 bases and J by 5 bases, with 8 bases of the junction left unmatched. TCR beta cDNA was reverse-transcribed from about 500 ng of total RNA. The reaction used a constant-region primer and ProtoScript II reverse transcriptase. Modified slightly, ARM-PCR produced TCR beta libraries over three nested multiplex PCR rounds. Two initial PCR rounds of around 10 cycles each paired TRBV1-TRBV30 forward primers with a C-beta reverse primer. TCRdb analysed the multiplex PCR reads with MiXCR anew, one entry per CDR3 protein. The sample carries 300,000 to 350,000 distinct CDR3 sequences, roughly three fifths recorded once. With respect to this clonotype: A much larger clone lies a single base off, so this may be a read error.

Researchers drew blood RNA from unsorted whole blood and extracted germline DNA as well. The sequenced material came from peripheral blood. This clonotype was sampled from a woman aged 30 to 39 with primary liver carcinoma and hepatitis B virus infection. This rearrangement joins TRBV12-3 or TRBV12-4 to TRBJ2-3; 9 bases map to TRBD1. CDR3 loop: CASGRRDRVDTQYF. The CDR3 DNA reads TGTGCCAGCGGCCGCCGGGACAGGGTAGATACGCAGTATTTT.